This is a list of T cell receptor beta chains from one sample in a study of glioma-infiltrating T cells after dendritic cell vaccination. Some clones are missing from TCRdb's copy, which holds only in-frame ones; the method was immunoSEQ multiplex PCR. The repertoire consists of 55,000 to 75,000 clones, with approximately 83% occurring once and the leading ten covering 15% to 18%. The specimen was blood, collected after dendritic cell vaccination. The receptors shown here come from a human donor with glioblastoma. The CDR3 runs from the conserved cysteine through the conserved F or W. The order of the fields is CDR3 protein, CDR3 DNA, J gene, D gene, V gene, clone size. A D gene is named only where the DNA matches it firmly. Only some rows state a clone size, as once, few, many or a class for expanded clones.

CDR3: CASSLGLGAYYGYTF
DNA: TGCGCCAGCAGCTTGGGTCTGGGGGCGTACTATGGCTACACCTTC
J: TRBJ1-2
D: -
V: TRBV5-1
size: -

CDR3: CASIIGTPQNTEAFF
DNA: TGTGCCAGCATAATTGGGACTCCCCAGAACACTGAAGCTTTCTTT
J: TRBJ1-1
D: -
V: TRBV2
size: once

CDR3: CASRQTGNYGYTF
DNA: TGTGCCAGCAGACAAACAGGGAACTATGGCTACACCTTC
J: TRBJ1-2
D: -
V: TRBV6-1
size: -

CDR3: CASSIAGSSYNEQFF
DNA: TGTGCCAGTAGTATAGCGGGGAGCTCCTACAATGAGCAGTTCTTC
J: TRBJ2-1
D: -
V: TRBV19
size: -

CDR3: CASSLEASMAQYF
DNA: TGTGCCAGCAGCTTGGAAGCATCGATGGCGCAGTATTTT
J: TRBJ2-3
D: -
V: TRBV5-6
size: -

CDR3: CAISEGRDNEQFF
DNA: TGTGCCATCAGTGAGGGACGGGATAATGAGCAGTTCTTC
J: TRBJ2-1
D: -
V: TRBV10-3
size: -

CDR3: CASRQAGDTQYF
DNA: TGTGCCAGCCGACAAGCGGGGGATACGCAGTATTTT
J: TRBJ2-3
D: TRBD2
V: TRBV19
size: few

CDR3: CASSLVGSGSGTQYF
DNA: TGTGCCAGCAGCTTAGTGGGTAGCGGGTCGGGGACGCAGTATTTT
J: TRBJ2-3
D: TRBD2
V: TRBV7-2
size: -

CDR3: CASSQGLFVQGAGQPQHF
DNA: TGCGCCAGCAGCCAAGGGCTGTTCGTACAGGGGGCAGGGCAGCCCCAGCATTTT
J: TRBJ1-5
D: TRBD1
V: TRBV4-1
size: once

CDR3: CASSPRGGAGETQYF
DNA: TGTGCCAGCAGCCCTAGGGGGGGGGCGGGAGAGACCCAGTACTTC
J: TRBJ2-5
D: -
V: TRBV2
size: -

CDR3: CASSRDSVTEAFF
DNA: TGCGCCAGCAGCCGGGACAGTGTCACTGAAGCTTTCTTT
J: TRBJ1-1
D: TRBD1
V: TRBV5-1
size: -

CDR3: CATSRPSVSGEPQHF
DNA: TGTGCCACCAGCAGACCTTCCGTTTCAGGCGAGCCCCAGCATTTT
J: TRBJ1-5
D: -
V: TRBV15
size: -

CDR3: CASSWTGGSYNEQFF
DNA: TGCGCCAGCAGCTGGACAGGGGGCTCCTACAATGAGCAGTTCTTC
J: TRBJ2-1
D: TRBD1
V: TRBV5-1
size: -

CDR3: CASSLISRIQETQYF
DNA: TGTGCCAGCAGCTTAATCTCGAGGATCCAAGAGACCCAGTACTTC
J: TRBJ2-5
D: -
V: TRBV7-6
size: -

CDR3: CASSEANPSADTDTQYF
DNA: TGTGCCAGCAGTGAAGCGAATCCTAGCGCGGACACAGATACGCAGTATTTT
J: TRBJ2-3
D: -
V: TRBV6-1
size: -